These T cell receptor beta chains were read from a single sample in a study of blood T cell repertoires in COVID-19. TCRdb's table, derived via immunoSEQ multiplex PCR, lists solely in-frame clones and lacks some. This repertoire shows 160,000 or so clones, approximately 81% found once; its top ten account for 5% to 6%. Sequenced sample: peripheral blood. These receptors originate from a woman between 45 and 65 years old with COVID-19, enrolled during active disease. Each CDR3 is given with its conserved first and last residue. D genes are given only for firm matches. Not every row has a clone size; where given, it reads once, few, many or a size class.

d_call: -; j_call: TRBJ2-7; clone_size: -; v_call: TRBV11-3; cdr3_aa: CASSQLYEQYF; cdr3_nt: TGTGCCAGCAGCCAACTCTACGAGCAGTACTTC
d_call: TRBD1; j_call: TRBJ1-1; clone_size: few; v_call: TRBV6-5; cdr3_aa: CASPRDSGLNAFF; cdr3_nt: TGTGCCAGCCCTAGGGACAGCGGACTAAACGCTTTCTTT
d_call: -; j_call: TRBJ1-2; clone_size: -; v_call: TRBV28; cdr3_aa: CASTVGGGEFLNGYTF; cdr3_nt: TGTGCCAGCACCGTCGGGGGTGGGGAATTTCTAAATGGCTACACCTTC
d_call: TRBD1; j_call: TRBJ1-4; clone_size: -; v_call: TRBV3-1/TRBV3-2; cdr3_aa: CASTTGGNEKLFF; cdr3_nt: TGTGCCAGCACGACAGGGGGCAATGAAAAACTGTTTTTT
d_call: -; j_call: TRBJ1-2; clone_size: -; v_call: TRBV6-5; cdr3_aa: CASSLTSSGTEGYTF; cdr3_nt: TGTGCCAGCAGTTTGACCTCTTCCGGGACTGAGGGCTACACCTTC
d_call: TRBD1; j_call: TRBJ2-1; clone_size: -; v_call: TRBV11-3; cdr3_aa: CASRPEGAGEQFF; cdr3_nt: TGTGCCAGCAGGCCCGAGGGGGCAGGTGAGCAGTTCTTC
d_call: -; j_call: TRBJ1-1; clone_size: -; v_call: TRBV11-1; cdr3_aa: CASSLALANTEAFF; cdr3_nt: TGTGCCAGCAGCTTAGCCCTAGCGAACACTGAAGCTTTCTTT
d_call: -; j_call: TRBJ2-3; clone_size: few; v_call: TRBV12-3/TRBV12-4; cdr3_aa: CASSLGGNTQYF; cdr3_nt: TGTGCCAGCAGTTTAGGCGGAAATACGCAGTATTTT
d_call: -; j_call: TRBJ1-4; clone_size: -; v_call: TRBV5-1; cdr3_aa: CASSLAPQGGGEKLFF; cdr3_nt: TGCGCCAGCAGCTTGGCCCCGCAGGGTGGTGGTGAAAAACTGTTTTTT
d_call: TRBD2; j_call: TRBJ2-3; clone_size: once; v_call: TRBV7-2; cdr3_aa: CASSQGGGFPTDTQYF; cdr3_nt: TGTGCCAGCAGTCAGGGCGGGGGGTTCCCCACAGATACGCAGTATTTT
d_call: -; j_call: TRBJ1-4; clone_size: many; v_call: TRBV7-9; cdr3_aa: CASSPLDEKLFF; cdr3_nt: TGTGCCAGCAGCCCGTTAGATGAAAAACTGTTTTTT
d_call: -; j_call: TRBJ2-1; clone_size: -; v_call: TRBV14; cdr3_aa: CASSQSPWGLDSEQFF; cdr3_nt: TGTGCCAGCAGCCAATCCCCGTGGGGTTTGGACAGTGAGCAGTTCTTC
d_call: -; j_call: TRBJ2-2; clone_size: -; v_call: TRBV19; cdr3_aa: CASSMWRAGNTGELFF; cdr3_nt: TGTGCCAGTAGTATGTGGCGGGCGGGGAACACCGGGGAGCTGTTTTTT
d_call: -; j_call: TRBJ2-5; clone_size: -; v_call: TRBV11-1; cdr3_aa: CASSGGRGTETQYF; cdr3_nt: TGTGCCAGCAGTGGGGGCAGGGGTACAGAGACCCAGTACTTC
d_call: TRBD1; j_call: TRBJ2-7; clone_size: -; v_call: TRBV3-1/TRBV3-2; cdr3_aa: CASSPTGQVSYEQYF; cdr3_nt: TGTGCCAGCAGCCCAACGGGACAGGTCTCCTACGAGCAGTACTTC
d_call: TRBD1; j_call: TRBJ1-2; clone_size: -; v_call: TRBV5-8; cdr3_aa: CASSLQGAYGYTF; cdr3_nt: TGTGCCAGCAGCCTACAGGGGGCGTATGGCTACACCTTC
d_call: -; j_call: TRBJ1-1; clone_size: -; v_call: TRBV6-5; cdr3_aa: CASRVNTEAFF; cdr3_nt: TGTGCCAGCCGGGTGAACACTGAAGCTTTCTTT
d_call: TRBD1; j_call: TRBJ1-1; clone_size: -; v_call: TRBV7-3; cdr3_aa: CASSRDSNTEAFF; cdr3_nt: TGTGCCAGCAGCCGGGACAGTAACACTGAAGCTTTCTTT
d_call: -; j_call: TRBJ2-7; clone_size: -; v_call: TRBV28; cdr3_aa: CASSSPPSVKTYEQYF; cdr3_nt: TGTGCCAGCAGTTCTCCCCCTAGCGTAAAGACGTACGAGCAGTACTTC
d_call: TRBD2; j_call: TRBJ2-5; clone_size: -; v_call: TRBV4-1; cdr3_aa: CASSQELAGGPRAQYF; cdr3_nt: TGCGCCAGCAGCCAAGAATTAGCGGGGGGACCCCGGGCCCAGTACTTC
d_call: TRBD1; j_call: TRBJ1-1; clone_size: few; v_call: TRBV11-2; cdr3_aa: CASSEGQGNTEAFF; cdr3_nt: TGTGCCAGCAGCGAGGGACAGGGGAACACTGAAGCTTTCTTT
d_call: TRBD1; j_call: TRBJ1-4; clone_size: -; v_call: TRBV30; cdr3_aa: CAWSVGIKGARTNEKLFF; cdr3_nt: TGTGCCTGGAGTGTAGGGATTAAGGGGGCACGGACTAATGAAAAACTGTTTTTT
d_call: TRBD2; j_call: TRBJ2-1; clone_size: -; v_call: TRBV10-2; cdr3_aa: CASSELGLAGGGEFF; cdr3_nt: TGCGCCAGCAGTGAATTGGGACTAGCGGGAGGGGGAGAGTTCTTC
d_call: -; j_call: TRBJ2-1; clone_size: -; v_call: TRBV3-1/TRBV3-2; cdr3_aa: CASSQLGGALNEQFF; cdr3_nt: TGTGCCAGCAGCCAACTTGGGGGGGCGCTCAATGAGCAGTTCTTC
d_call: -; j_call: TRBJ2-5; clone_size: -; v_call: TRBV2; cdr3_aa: CASSAGGTVQETQYF; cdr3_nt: TGTGCCAGCAGTGCTGGGGGGACAGTCCAAGAGACCCAGTACTTC
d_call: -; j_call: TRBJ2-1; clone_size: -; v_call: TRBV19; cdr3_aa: CASRDQGGYNEQFF; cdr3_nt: TGTGCCAGTAGGGACCAAGGGGGCTACAATGAGCAGTTCTTC
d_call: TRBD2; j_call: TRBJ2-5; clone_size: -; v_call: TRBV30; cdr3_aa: CAWGRGAQGVQYF; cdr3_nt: TGTGCCTGGGGGCGGGGGGCCCAGGGTGTCCAGTACTTC
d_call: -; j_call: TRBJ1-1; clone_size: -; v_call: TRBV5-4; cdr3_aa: CASSLPGLGTEAFF; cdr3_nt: TGTGCCAGCAGCTTGCCAGGGCTGGGCACTGAAGCTTTCTTT
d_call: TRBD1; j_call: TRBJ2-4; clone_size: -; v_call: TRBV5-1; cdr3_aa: CASSPGQGLNIQYF; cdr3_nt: TGCGCCAGCAGCCCCGGACAGGGTTTAAACATTCAGTACTTC
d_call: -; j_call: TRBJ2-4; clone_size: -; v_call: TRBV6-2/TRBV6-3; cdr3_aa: CASSYQGRDIQYF; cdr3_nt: TGTGCCAGCAGTTACCAGGGGAGGGACATTCAGTACTTC
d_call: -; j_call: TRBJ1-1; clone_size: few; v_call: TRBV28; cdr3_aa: CASSLSGGYTEAFF; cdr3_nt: TGTGCCAGCAGTTTATCCGGGGGGTACACTGAAGCTTTCTTT
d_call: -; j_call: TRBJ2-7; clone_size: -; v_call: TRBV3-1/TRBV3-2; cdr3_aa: CASSQDGAGLHEQYF; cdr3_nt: TGTGCCAGCAGCCAAGATGGCGCGGGCCTCCACGAGCAGTACTTC
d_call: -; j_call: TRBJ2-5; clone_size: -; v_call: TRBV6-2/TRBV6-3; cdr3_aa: CASSPMGGIGQETQYF; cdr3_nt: TGTGCCAGCAGCCCTATGGGGGGTATAGGCCAAGAGACCCAGTACTTC
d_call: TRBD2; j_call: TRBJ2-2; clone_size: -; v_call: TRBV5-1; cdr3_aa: CASSRGTSGGTGELFF; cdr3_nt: TGCGCCAGCAGCCGAGGGACTAGCGGGGGGACCGGGGAGCTGTTTTTT
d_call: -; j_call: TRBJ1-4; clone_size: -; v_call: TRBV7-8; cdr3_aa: CASSLAWGVGKLFF; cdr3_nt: TGTGCCAGCAGCTTAGCTTGGGGGGTAGGAAAACTGTTTTTT
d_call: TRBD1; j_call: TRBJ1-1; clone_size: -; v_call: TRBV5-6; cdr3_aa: CASSLAGTGEGTEAFF; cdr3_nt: TGTGCCAGCAGCTTGGCGGGGACAGGGGAAGGGACTGAAGCTTTCTTT
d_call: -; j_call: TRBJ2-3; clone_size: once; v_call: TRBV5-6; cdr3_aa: CASSFRSSTDTQYF; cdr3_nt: TGTGCCAGCAGCTTCCGTTCTAGCACAGATACGCAGTATTTT
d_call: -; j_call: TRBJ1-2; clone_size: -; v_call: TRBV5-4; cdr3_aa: CASSLRGPQPYGYTF; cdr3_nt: TGTGCCAGCAGCTTGCGCGGGCCGCAGCCATATGGCTACACCTTC
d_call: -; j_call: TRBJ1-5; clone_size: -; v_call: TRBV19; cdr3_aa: CGKGREQGVSNQPQHF; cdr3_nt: TGTGGAAAGGGCCGGGAACAGGGAGTTAGCAATCAGCCCCAGCATTTT
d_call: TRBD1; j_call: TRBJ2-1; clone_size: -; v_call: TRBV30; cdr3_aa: CAWSVLRTGVNNEQFF; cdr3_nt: TGTGCCTGGAGTGTACTTAGGACAGGGGTTAACAATGAGCAGTTCTTC
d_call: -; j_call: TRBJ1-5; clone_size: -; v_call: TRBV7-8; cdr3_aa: CASSFPADPGNQPQHF; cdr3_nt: TGTGCCAGCAGCTTCCCCGCCGATCCGGGCAATCAGCCCCAGCATTTT
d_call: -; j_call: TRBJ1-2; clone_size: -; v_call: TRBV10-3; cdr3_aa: CAISVGGAANYGYTF; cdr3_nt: TGTGCCATCAGTGTCGGCGGGGCGGCTAACTATGGCTACACCTTC
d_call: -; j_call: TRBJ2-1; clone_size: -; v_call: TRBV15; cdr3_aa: CATQGLPSYNEQFF; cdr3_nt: TGTGCCACCCAGGGTCTGCCCTCCTACAATGAGCAGTTCTTC
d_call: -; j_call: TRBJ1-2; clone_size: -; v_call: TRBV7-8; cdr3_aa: CASSVIGQTNYGYTF; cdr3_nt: TGTGCCAGCAGCGTGATTGGGCAAACTAACTATGGCTACACCTTC
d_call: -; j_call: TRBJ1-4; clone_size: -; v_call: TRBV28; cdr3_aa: CASSSPGRGNEKLFF; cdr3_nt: TGTGCCAGCAGCTCTCCGGGTCGGGGAAATGAAAAACTGTTTTTT
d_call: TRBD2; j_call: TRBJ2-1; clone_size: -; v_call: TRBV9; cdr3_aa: CASSIAGGWNEQFF; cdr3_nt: TGTGCCAGCAGCATAGCGGGGGGGTGGAATGAGCAGTTCTTC
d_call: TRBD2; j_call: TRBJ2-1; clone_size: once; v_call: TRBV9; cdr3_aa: CASSVGSGGAYEQFF; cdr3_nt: TGTGCCAGCAGCGTAGGGAGCGGGGGGGCCTATGAGCAGTTCTTC
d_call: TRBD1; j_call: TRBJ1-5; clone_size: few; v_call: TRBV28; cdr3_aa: CASSSRQGSFNQPQHF; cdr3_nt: TGTGCCAGCAGTTCGCGACAGGGGTCCTTTAATCAGCCCCAGCATTTT
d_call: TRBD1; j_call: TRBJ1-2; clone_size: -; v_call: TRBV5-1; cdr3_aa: CASSSGQGGPYGYTF; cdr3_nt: TGCGCCAGCAGCTCCGGACAGGGGGGGCCTTATGGCTACACCTTC
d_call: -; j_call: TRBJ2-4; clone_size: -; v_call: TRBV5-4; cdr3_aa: CASTTQGLAKNIQYF; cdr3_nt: TGTGCCAGCACCACACAGGGATTAGCCAAAAACATTCAGTACTTC
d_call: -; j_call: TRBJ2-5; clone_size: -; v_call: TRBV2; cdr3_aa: CASSDRVWGTQYF; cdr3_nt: TGTGCCAGCAGTGACAGGGTTTGGGGGACCCAGTACTTC
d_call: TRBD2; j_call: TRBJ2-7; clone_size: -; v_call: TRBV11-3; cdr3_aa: CASSSRPGGAYEQYF; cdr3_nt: TGTGCCAGCAGCTCCCGACCCGGGGGGGCCTACGAGCAGTACTTC